This T cell receptor beta chain was profiled in a study of identifying expanded T cells in peripheral blood. The method was immunoSEQ multiplex PCR; TCRdb's version includes in-frame clones alone and lacks a portion of them. The sample consists of some 100,000 clones, 88% of them appearing once. Trimming stripped 4 bases from V and 5 bases from J, with 13 bases between. The CDR3 contains 13 residues. Germline CDR1 reads SGHRS; CDR2 reads YFSETQ. The sample comprised blood. V usage is TRBV5-1 and J usage is TRBJ2-7; tentatively, D is TRBD1 (5 bases). The source is a person aged 18 to 75 in good health. Here the CDR3 DNA reads TGCGCCAGCAGCCTCCTCAGGACAAACGAGCAGTACTTC. Translation gives CASSLLRTNEQYF.